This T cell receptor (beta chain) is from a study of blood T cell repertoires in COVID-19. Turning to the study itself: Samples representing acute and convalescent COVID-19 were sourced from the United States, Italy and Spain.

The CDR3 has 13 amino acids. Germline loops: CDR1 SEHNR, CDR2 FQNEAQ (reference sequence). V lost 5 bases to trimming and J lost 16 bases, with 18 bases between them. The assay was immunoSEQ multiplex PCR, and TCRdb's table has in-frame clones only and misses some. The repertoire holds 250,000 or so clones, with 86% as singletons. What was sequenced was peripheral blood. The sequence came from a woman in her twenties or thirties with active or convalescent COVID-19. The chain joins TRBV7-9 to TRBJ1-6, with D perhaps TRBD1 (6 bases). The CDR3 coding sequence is TGTGCCAGCAGCCCACCCCCGGGACAACGACTCCACTTT. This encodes CASSPPPGQRLHF.